A single sample gave rise to the 16 T cell receptor beta chains below, sequenced in a study of human versus mouse CDR3 diversity and MHC coevolution. Here immunoSEQ multiplex PCR was the method, and the copy in TCRdb shows in-frame clones only, minus some. The table has 86,000 or so clones, 80% to 95% seen once. Sequenced material: naive CD4+ T cells from blood. The subset: CD45RO-negative CD62L-positive naive CD4 T cells. These receptors came from a person aged 25 to 69 in good health.

This chain links TRBV11-2 with TRBJ1-4, with a possible D match to TRBD1 (6 bases). This CDR3 has 14 amino acids. Germline assignment: CDR1 SGHAT and CDR2 FQNNGV. Trimming removed 3 bases from V and 5 bases from J, with 10 bases in between. CDR3 DNA sequence: TGTGCCAGCAGCTTGGGGCAGGGGAATGAAAAACTGTTTTTT. Translation gives CASSLGQGNEKLFF.

The genes are TRBV19 and TRBJ2-2, with 7 nucleotides matching TRBD1. The CDR3 consists of 16 residues. The germline CDR1 and CDR2 sequences are LNHDA and SQIVND (reference sequence). The J segment lost 5 bases and the V segment lost 3 bases, leaving 9 bases of the junction unmatched. CDR3 amino acids: CASSIKTGVSTGELFF. The CDR3 coding sequence is TGTGCCAGTAGTATCAAAACAGGGGTTTCTACCGGGGAGCTGTTTTTT.

The CDR3 protein is CASSATSRRGSQYF. CDR3 DNA sequence: TGTGCCAGTAGTGCGACTAGCCGGAGGGGGTCCCAGTACTTC. V gene TRBV19 combines with J gene TRBJ2-5, with a possible D match to TRBD2 (7 bases). V lost 5 bases, J lost 9 bases, and 19 bases lay in between. Germline V gene sequence: CDR1 LNHDA, CDR2 SQIVND (reference sequence). The CDR3 is made up of 14 amino acids. The full variable domain, in which reference TRBV19 and TRBJ2-5 provide the parts outside the CDR3, is DGGITQSPKYLFRKEGQNVTLSCEQNLNHDAMYWYRQDPGQGLRLIYYSQIVNDFQKGDIAEGYSVSREKKESFPLTVTSAQKNPTAFYLCASSATSRRGSQYFGPGTRLLVL.

The genes are TRBV18 and TRBJ2-3; the match to TRBD1 covers 9 bases. The CDR3 is made up of 15 amino acids. Germline CDR1 reads KGHSH; CDR2 reads LQKENI. V lost 5 bases, J lost 3 bases, and 6 bases stayed unmatched. CDR3 sequence reads: CASSFDRGGTDTQYF. CDR3 DNA sequence: TGTGCCAGCTCATTTGACAGGGGGGGAACAGATACGCAGTATTTT.

The CDR3 DNA sequence: TGCGCCAGCAGCTTGGGGGGACACGGACCCTACGAGCAGTACTTC. As protein: CASSLGGHGPYEQYF. V and J are TRBV5-1 and TRBJ2-5, with D maybe TRBD1 (6 bases). The DNA end is a closer match to TRBJ2-7, so the J assignment may be wrong. Per germline, CDR1 SGHRS and CDR2 YFSETQ. This CDR3 contains 15 residues.

The chain is built from TRBV30 and TRBJ1-5; 7 bases are a match to TRBD1. Trimming took 0 bases from V and 1 from J; bases not matched to a gene: 0. CDR1 is GTSNPN and CDR2 is SVGIG in the germline V gene (reference sequence). The CDR3 has 14 amino acids. CDR3 protein: CAWSVGGSNQPQHF. The CDR3 region has the DNA TGTGCCTGGAGTGTAGGGGGCAGCAATCAGCCCCAGCATTTT.

The chain uses TRBV6-5 and TRBJ2-7; 7 positions match TRBD2. Germline-derived CDR1 and CDR2 are MNHEY and SVGAGI. The CDR3 sequence is 14 residues long. V lost 8 bases, J lost 7 bases, and 14 bases stayed unmatched. CDR3 DNA: TGTGCCAGCCTCAATCCGGGGGGAGCAAGGGAGCAGTACTTC. Protein product: CASLNPGGAREQYF.

J is TRBJ2-5 and V is TRBV18, with a weak D call TRBD1 (5 bases). Germline values: CDR1 KGHSH, CDR2 LQKENI. CDR3 size: 13 residues. V was trimmed by 4 bases and J by 3 bases, leaving 9 bases between them. The DNA for the CDR3 is TGTGCCAGCTCACTAGACAGTAAAGAGACCCAGTACTTC. Translating it yields CASSLDSKETQYF. Using reference TRBV18 and TRBJ2-5 for the parts outside the CDR3, the full variable domain is NAGVMQNPRHLVRRRGQEARLRCSPMKGHSHVYWYRQLPEEGLKFMVYLQKENIIDESGMPKERFSAEFPKEGPSILRIQQVVRGDSAAYFCASSLDSKETQYFGPGTRLLVL.

This sequence joins TRBV5-6 and TRBJ2-2, with 10 positions matching TRBD1. This CDR3 spans 15 amino acids. V trimming: 4 bases; J trimming: 7 bases; junction bases outside the gene matches: 7. Germline loops: CDR1 SGHDT, CDR2 YYEEEE. The CDR3 spells CASSRTGGVGGELFF. Here the CDR3 DNA reads TGTGCCAGCAGCCGGACAGGGGGGGTTGGCGGGGAGCTGTTTTTT. Variable domain in full (rest from reference TRBV5-6 and TRBJ2-2): DAGVTQSPTHLIKTRGQQVTLRCSPKSGHDTVSWYQQALGQGPQFIFQYYEEEERQRGNFPDRFSGHQFPNYSSELNVNALLLGDSALYLCASSRTGGVGGELFFGEGSRLTVL.

This clone came up a few times. The genes are TRBV6-6 and TRBJ1-5; 7 nucleotides agree with TRBD1. Germline-derived CDR1 and CDR2 are MNHNY and SVGAGI (reference sequence). This CDR3 has 14 amino acids. V lost 8 bases, J lost 6 bases, and 10 bases stayed unmatched. CDR3 sequence (DNA): TGTGCCAGCTCCACCCAGGGGGTAGGTCAGCCCCAGCATTTT. Translating gives CASSTQGVGQPQHF.

The V and J genes are TRBV18 and TRBJ1-1; the D gene is possibly TRBD1 (6 bases). The length of the CDR3 is 15 residues. The V end was cut by 4 bases, the J end by 2 bases, with 14 bases between. The germline V gene has CDR1 KGHSH and CDR2 LQKENI. This chain's CDR3 is CASSRRQDRNTEAFF. In DNA, the CDR3 is TGTGCCAGCTCACGGAGACAGGACAGAAACACTGAAGCTTTCTTT.

J is TRBJ2-1 and V is TRBV10-3, with 9 bases lining up with TRBD1. Trimming at V came to 8 bases and at J to 2 bases, leaving 7 bases not matched to a gene. The CDR3 contains 15 residues. Per the germline V gene, CDR1 is ENHRY and CDR2 is SYGVKD. CDR3 amino acids: CAIRGRDRAYNEQFF. The CDR3 DNA sequence: TGTGCCATCCGGGGCCGGGACAGGGCCTACAATGAGCAGTTCTTC.

The V and J genes are TRBV5-6 and TRBJ2-7; tentative D call: TRBD1 (5 bases). Trimming cost V 0 bases and J 0 bases, with 7 bases left between them. The germline gives CDR1 SGHDT, CDR2 YYEEEE. This CDR3 is built from 14 residues. CDR3 bases: TGTGCCAGCAGCTTGGACAGGAGCTCCTACGAGCAGTACTTC. Residues: CASSLDRSSYEQYF.

V usage is TRBV9 and J usage is TRBJ2-1, with 7 bases aligning to TRBD2. The germline CDR1 and CDR2 sequences are SGDLS and YYNGEE. CDR3 length equals 15 residues. Germline trimming cut 3 bases from V and 4 bases from J; bases unmatched to any gene: 7. For the CDR3, the DNA is TGTGCCAGCAGCGGATCACTAGCGCGGTACAATGAGCAGTTCTTC. Its translation: CASSGSLARYNEQFF.

The V call is TRBV7-2, the J call TRBJ2-3, with TRBD1 matching over 8 bases. The CDR3 extends over 15 amino acids. The germline CDR1 and CDR2 sequences are SGHTA and FQGNSA. Trimming at V came to 10 bases and at J to 0 bases, leaving 9 bases not matched to a gene. The CDR3 region is CANRQGYGSTDTQYF. Here the CDR3 DNA reads TGTGCCAACAGACAGGGGTACGGGAGCACAGATACGCAGTATTTT. Filled out from reference TRBV7-2 and TRBJ2-3, the complete variable domain reads GAGVSQSPSNKVTEKGKDVELRCDPISGHTALYWYRQSLGQGLEFLIYFQGNSAPDKSGLPSDRFSAERTGGSVSTLTIQRTQQEDSAVYLCANRQGYGSTDTQYFGPGTRLTVL.

The V gene is TRBV2, the J gene TRBJ1-5; 10 bases are a match to TRBD1. Germline loops: CDR1 SNHLY, CDR2 FYNNEI. The CDR3 is 15 amino acids. Trimming took 7 bases from V and 0 from J; bases not matched to a gene: 3. The CDR3 coding sequence is TGTGCCAGCACCGGACAGGGGGGTAGCAATCAGCCCCAGCATTTT. It encodes CASTGQGGSNQPQHF.